Here is one TCR beta chain with its context. This record belongs to a study of blood T cell repertoires in COVID-19. The overall study: From the United States, Italy and Spain came samples of acute and convalescent COVID-19. Sources were T cells, B-cell-depleted T cells, or PBMCs; the material itself was cDNA or gDNA.

In the original workflow: Estimated nucleated cell counts came from reference gene primer amplification. Sequencing was performed with immunoSEQ multiplex PCR; in TCRdb, only in-frame clones are kept and a portion is missing. The DNA gave D and trimming, while V, J and clone size come from that table. The data show some 110,000 clones, 85% to 90% seen once. Material: peripheral blood. This TCR came from a man aged 50 to 60 with acute or convalescent COVID-19.

CDR3: CASSLGSGGTEAFF. CDR3 bases: TGTGCCAGCAGCTTAGGAAGCGGGGGCACTGAAGCTTTCTTT. The chain uses TRBV7-2 and TRBJ1-1; D is possibly TRBD1 (5 bases). Germline CDR1 SGHTA, CDR2 FQGNSA. This CDR3 is built from 14 residues. The V end was cut by 1 base, the J end by 4 bases, with 10 bases between.